The present T cell receptor beta chain was sequenced within a study of T-cell reconstitution after alpha-beta-depleted transplantation in children. Preparation of the TCRbeta library was carried out with unique molecular identifiers. TCRdb redid the calling of the PCR reads with MiXCR, one entry per CDR3 protein. The sample contains over 150,000 distinct CDR3 sequences, more than 14% of which appear only once. CDR1 DFQATT and CDR2 SNEGSKA come from the germline V gene (reference sequence). This CDR3 is 15 amino acids long. Trimming shortened V by 1 base and J by 5 bases, and 18 bases separated the two germline ends.

The specimen comprised PBMCs from the stem cell graft donor, sampled from the stem cell graft. This clonotype was obtained from a human donor who donated a stem cell graft to a child with acute lymphoblastic leukemia. The rearrangement uses TRBV20-1 and TRBJ2-7; D call uncertain. The CDR3 sequence is CSARAGGSLFNEQYF. CDR3 DNA: TGCAGTGCTAGAGCTGGTGGTTCCCTTTTCAACGAGCAGTACTTC.